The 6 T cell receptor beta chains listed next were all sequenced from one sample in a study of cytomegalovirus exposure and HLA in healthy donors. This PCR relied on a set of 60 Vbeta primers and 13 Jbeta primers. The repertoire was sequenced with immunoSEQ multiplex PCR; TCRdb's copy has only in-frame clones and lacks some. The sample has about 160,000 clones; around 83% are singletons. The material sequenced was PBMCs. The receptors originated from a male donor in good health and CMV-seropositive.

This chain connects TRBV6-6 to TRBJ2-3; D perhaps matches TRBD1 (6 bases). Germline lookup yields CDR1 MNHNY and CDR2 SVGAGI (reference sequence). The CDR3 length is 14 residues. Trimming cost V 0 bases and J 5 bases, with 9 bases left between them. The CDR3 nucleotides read TGTGCCAGCAGTTACTCGACAGGCGGAGATACGCAGTATTTT. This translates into CASSYSTGGDTQYF.

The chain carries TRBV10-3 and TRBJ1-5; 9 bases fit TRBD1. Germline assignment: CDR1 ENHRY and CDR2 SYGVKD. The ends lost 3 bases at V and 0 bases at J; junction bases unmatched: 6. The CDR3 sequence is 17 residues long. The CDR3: CAISDPGQGYSNQPQHF. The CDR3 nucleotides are TGTGCCATCAGTGACCCGGGACAGGGCTATAGCAATCAGCCCCAGCATTTT.

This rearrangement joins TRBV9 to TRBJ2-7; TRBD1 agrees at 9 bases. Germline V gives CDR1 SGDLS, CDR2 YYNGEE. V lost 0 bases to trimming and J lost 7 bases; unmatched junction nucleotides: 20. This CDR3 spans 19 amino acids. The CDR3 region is CASSVVPRDRAPLVGEQYF. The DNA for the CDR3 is TGTGCCAGCAGCGTAGTCCCCCGGGACAGGGCCCCCCTCGTAGGAGAGCAGTACTTC.

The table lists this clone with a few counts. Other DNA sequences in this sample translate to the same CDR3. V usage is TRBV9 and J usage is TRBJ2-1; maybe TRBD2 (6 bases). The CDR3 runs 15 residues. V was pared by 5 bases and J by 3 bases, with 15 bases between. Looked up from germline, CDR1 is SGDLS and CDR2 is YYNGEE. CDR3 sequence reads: CASSILMGGYNEQFF. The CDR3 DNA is TGTGCCAGCAGTATTTTAATGGGGGGCTACAATGAGCAGTTCTTC.

The DNA for the CDR3 is TGTGCCAGCAGTTTATGGGGAGCCGGGGCCAACGTCCTGACTTTC. This gives the protein CASSLWGAGANVLTF. This sequence joins TRBV28 and TRBJ2-6, with D possibly being TRBD2 (5 bases). CDR3 length: 15 residues. Germline loops: CDR1 MDHEN, CDR2 SYDVKM. Trimming left V 0 bases short and J 4 bases short, with 7 bases between.

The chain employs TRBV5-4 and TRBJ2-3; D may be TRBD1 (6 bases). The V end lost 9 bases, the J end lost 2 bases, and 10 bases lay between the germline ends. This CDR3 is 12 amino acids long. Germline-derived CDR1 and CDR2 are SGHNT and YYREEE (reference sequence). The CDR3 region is CATWGHTDTQYF. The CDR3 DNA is TGTGCCACTTGGGGACACACAGATACGCAGTATTTT.